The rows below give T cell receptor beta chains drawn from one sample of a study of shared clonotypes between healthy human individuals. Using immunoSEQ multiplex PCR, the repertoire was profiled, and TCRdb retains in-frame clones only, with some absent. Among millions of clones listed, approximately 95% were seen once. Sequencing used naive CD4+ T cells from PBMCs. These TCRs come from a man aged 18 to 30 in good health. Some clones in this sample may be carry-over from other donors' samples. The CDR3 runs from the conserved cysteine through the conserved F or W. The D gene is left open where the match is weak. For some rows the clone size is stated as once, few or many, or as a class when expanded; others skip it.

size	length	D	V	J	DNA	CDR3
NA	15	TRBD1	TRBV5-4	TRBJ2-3	TGTGCCAGCAGCTTGGGACAGGGTAGGAGAGATACGCAGTATTTT	CASSLGQGRRDTQYF
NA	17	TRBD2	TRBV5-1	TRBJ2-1	TGCGCCAGCAGCGGGGGACTAGCGGGGACAGTATACAATGAGCAGTTCTTC	CASSGGLAGTVYNEQFF
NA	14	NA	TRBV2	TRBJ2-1	TGTGCCAGCCCGGTGGGAAGCTCCTACAATGAGCAGTTCTTC	CASPVGSSYNEQFF
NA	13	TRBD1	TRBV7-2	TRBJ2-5	TGTGCCAGCAGCCCCGGGACAGAAGAGACCCAGTACTTC	CASSPGTEETQYF
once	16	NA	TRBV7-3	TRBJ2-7	TGTGCCAGCAGCTTAATGGGCAGCGGAACCCTTTCCGAGCAGTACTTC	CASSLMGSGTLSEQYF
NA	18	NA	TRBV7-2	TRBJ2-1	TGTGCCAGCAGCTTAGCCCCTTTAAGAGAGCCTTTTTACAATGAGCAGTTCTTC	CASSLAPLREPFYNEQFF
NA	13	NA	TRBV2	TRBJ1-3	TGTGCCAGCAGAGGGGACACTGGAAACACCATATATTTT	CASRGDTGNTIYF
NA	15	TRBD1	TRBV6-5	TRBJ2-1	TGTGCCAGCAGTTACGGTAGGGGGCACCCACATGAGCAGTTCTTC	CASSYGRGHPHEQFF
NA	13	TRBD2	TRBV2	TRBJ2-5	TGTGCCAGCAGACTAGCGGGAGAAGAGACCCAGTACTTC	CASRLAGEETQYF
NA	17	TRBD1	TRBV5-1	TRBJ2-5	TGCGCCAGCAGCTCCTCCCCGGGACAGGGGGCTGGAGAGACCCAGTACTTC	CASSSSPGQGAGETQYF
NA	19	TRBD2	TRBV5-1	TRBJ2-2	TGCGCCAGCAGCTTAAAGACTAGCGGGAGGACCCTTAGGACCGGGGAGCTGTTTTTT	CASSLKTSGRTLRTGELFF
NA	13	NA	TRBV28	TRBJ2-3	TGTGCCAGCAGCCGCCGGGGGTCAGATACGCAGTATTTT	CASSRRGSDTQYF
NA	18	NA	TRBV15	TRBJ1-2	TGTGCCACCAGCGGCCGGTATCAGACTCAATTGGTGGGCTATGGCTACACCTTC	CATSGRYQTQLVGYGYTF
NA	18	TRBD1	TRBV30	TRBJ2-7	TGTGCCTGGAGTGTACTTCGGGACAGTGTTCCATTCTCCTACGAGCAGTACTTC	CAWSVLRDSVPFSYEQYF
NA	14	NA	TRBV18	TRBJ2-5	TGTGCCAGCTCACCCCTTGACAGCCAAGAGACCCAGTACTTC	CASSPLDSQETQYF
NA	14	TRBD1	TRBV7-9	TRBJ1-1	TGTGCCAGCAGCTCGACAGGGGGAAACACTGAAGCTTTCTTT	CASSSTGGNTEAFF
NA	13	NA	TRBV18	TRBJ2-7	TGTGCCAGCTCACCCTCCAGCTCCTACGAGCAGTACTTC	CASSPSSSYEQYF
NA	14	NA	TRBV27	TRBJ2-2	TGTGCCAGCAGTTTAAAAAGGATGACCGGGGAGCTGTTTTTT	CASSLKRMTGELFF
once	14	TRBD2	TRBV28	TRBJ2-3	TGTGCCAGCAGTTTAGCGGGAGAGCGGAATACGCAGTATTTT	CASSLAGERNTQYF
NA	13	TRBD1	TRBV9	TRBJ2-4	TGTGCCAGCAGCCAAGGACAGGAAAACATTCAGTACTTC	CASSQGQENIQYF
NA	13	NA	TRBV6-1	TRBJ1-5	TGTGCCAGCAGTGAAAGGAGCAATCAGCCCCAGCATTTT	CASSERSNQPQHF
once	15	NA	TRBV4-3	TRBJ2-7	TGCGCCAGCGAATTGTGGGACACGACGCCCTACGAGCAGTACTTC	CASELWDTTPYEQYF